The clone carrying this TCR beta chain was seen at least ten times. CDR1 and CDR2 from the germline V gene are SEHNR and FQNEAQ (reference sequence). The CDR3 consists of 13 residues. V dropped 2 bases and J dropped 2 bases, with 7 bases sitting between them. These data originate in a study of neurological immune-mediated disorders. Overall study context: The 35 or so multiple sclerosis patients comprised around 30 relapsing-remitting and 3 secondary progressive cases.

Synthesis of cDNA used 5'RACE (with 10-nucleotide random UMIs). From 15-18 subjects, over 180 million TCR-beta sequences were obtained in each sequencing run. Via MiXCR, TCRdb re-called the 5' RACE reads, giving one row per CDR3 protein. The data contain around 50,000 distinct CDR3 sequences, around 3.5% of them singletons. The sample taken for sequencing was PBMCs. The chain links TRBV7-9 to TRBJ2-7, with D uncertain. This TCR derives from a woman younger than 45 with multiple sclerosis. CDR3 region: CASSLTSPYEQYF. In nucleotides, the CDR3 is TGTGCCAGCAGCTTAACTTCTCCCTACGAGCAGTACTTC.